The clone carrying this TCR beta chain showed up many times. Its antigen is still unknown. This CDR3 spans 10 amino acids. V was clipped by 6 bases and J by 8 bases, with 7 bases between them. CDR1 and CDR2 (germline): MNHEY, SMNVEV (reference sequence). A unique molecular identifier was carried by every single TCR cDNA molecule. MiXCR, run by TCRdb on the 5' RACE reads, gives a single entry per CDR3 protein. The sample lists 55,000 to 70,000 distinct CDR3 sequences; about 6.6% were seen once. The sample comes from a study of spatial heterogeneity in lung cancer. Study as a whole: Beta-chain sequences consistently outnumbered alpha-chain sequences in detection.

Findings of the study overall: Detection of ubiquitous tumor TCRs in blood was higher at resection than follow-up.

The sample's time point: sample taken at primary tumor resection. No cell sorting; template was whole RNA from tumor, lung tissue or PBMC. The rearrangement joins TRBV27 to TRBJ2-5; no firm D call. The sequence was obtained from a female donor with early-stage non-small cell lung cancer. Specimen: PBMCs, collected at surgery. Here the CDR3 reads CASRPPTQYF. The CDR3 coding sequence is TGTGCCAGCAGGCCCCCAACCCAGTACTTC.